What follows are 9 T cell receptor beta chains derived from one specimen sequenced in a study of cytomegalovirus exposure and HLA in healthy donors. Produced via immunoSEQ multiplex PCR; TCRdb's table is partial and in-frame only. The sample carries 140,000 or so clones, roughly 87% recorded once. Sample: PBMCs. These receptors were obtained from a young man in good health and CMV-seropositive.

This sequence joins TRBV27 and TRBJ1-2; 7 bases align to TRBD1. The CDR3 has 15 amino acids. CDR1 and CDR2 (germline): MNHEY, SMNVEV (reference sequence). Trimming at V came to 8 bases and at J to 4 bases, leaving 13 bases not matched to a gene. The CDR3 protein is CASGYLGDRAYGYTF. The CDR3 coding sequence is TGTGCCAGCGGATATCTAGGGGACAGAGCCTATGGCTACACCTTC.

The chain recombines TRBV5-6 with TRBJ2-1, with 12 bases matching TRBD2. V gave up 4 bases and J gave up 4 bases; unmatched junction bases: 6. The V gene's germline CDR1 is SGHDT and CDR2 YYEEEE. There are 16 residues in the CDR3. The chain's CDR3 is CASSLRLAGAYNEQFF. The CDR3 nucleotides are TGTGCCAGCAGCCTGAGACTAGCGGGAGCTTACAATGAGCAGTTCTTC.

This clone was counted a single time. V is TRBV6-6 and J is TRBJ2-3, with TRBD2 matching over 7 bases. The CDR3 is made up of 14 amino acids. V trimming: 2 bases; J trimming: 2 bases; junction bases outside the gene matches: 1. Germline V lookup: CDR1 MNHNY, CDR2 SVGAGI (reference sequence). The CDR3 is CASSYLAATDTQYF. The CDR3 DNA reads TGTGCCAGCAGTTACCTAGCGGCCACAGATACGCAGTATTTT.

The rearrangement uses TRBV19 and TRBJ2-7; 7 positions match TRBD1. The CDR3 is 13 residues long. Trimming took 7 bases from V and 6 from J; bases not matched to a gene: 9. Germline CDR1 reads LNHDA; CDR2 reads SQIVND (reference sequence). CDR3 sequence: CASMDRSLGEQYF. CDR3 nucleotides: TGTGCCAGTATGGACAGGTCCCTAGGCGAGCAGTACTTC.

This sequence joins TRBV5-6 and TRBJ2-7; D may be TRBD1 (5 bases). V was shortened by 0 bases and J by 0 bases, with 7 bases between the two germline ends. The germline V gene has CDR1 SGHDT and CDR2 YYEEEE. The CDR3 has 14 amino acids. The CDR3 loop is CASSLGQSSYEQYF. The CDR3 coding sequence is TGTGCCAGCAGCTTGGGACAGAGCTCCTACGAGCAGTACTTC.

The table lists this clone with many counts. This chain links TRBV25-1 with TRBJ2-2; 13 nucleotides match TRBD2. This CDR3 is built from 16 residues. CDR1 is MGHDK and CDR2 is SYGVNS in the germline V gene. Germline trimming cut 6 bases from V and 0 bases from J; bases unmatched to any gene: 1. Here the CDR3 reads CASRGLAGTNTGELFF. CDR3 DNA: TGTGCCAGCAGGGGACTAGCGGGGACGAACACCGGGGAGCTGTTTTTT. Full variable domain (outside the CDR3, taken from reference TRBV25-1 and TRBJ2-2): EADIYQTPRYLVIGTGKKITLECSQTMGHDKMYWYQQDPGMELHLIHYSYGVNSTEKGDLSSESTVSRIRTEHFPLTLESARPSHTSQYLCASRGLAGTNTGELFFGEGSRLTVL.

This sequence joins TRBV6-1 and TRBJ2-7; tentatively, D is TRBD1 (6 bases). The CDR3 is made up of 12 amino acids. V was pared by 2 bases and J by 5 bases, with 7 bases between. Germline assignment: CDR1 MNHNS and CDR2 SASEGT. This CDR3 reads CASSEQGNEQYF. In DNA form, the CDR3 reads TGTGCCAGCAGTGAACAGGGGAACGAGCAGTACTTC.

This clone showed up just once. The CDR3 DNA is TGTGCCAGCAACGAGGGGGGGACTTCCTATACGCAGTATTTT. It encodes CASNEGGTSYTQYF. V is TRBV9 and J is TRBJ2-3; a possible D gene is TRBD2 (7 bases). The CDR3 loop spans 14 amino acids. Trimming shortened V by 6 bases and J by 7 bases, and 18 bases separated the two germline ends. The V gene's germline CDR1 is SGDLS and CDR2 YYNGEE.

This chain joins TRBV28 and TRBJ1-2; D may be TRBD1 (5 bases). The V end was cut by 2 bases, the J end by 1 base, with 11 bases between. The CDR3 is 15 amino acids. Germline CDR1 is MDHEN and CDR2 is SYDVKM. The CDR3 nucleotides are TGTGCCAGCAGTTTAGATTGGGGCAATAACTATGGCTACACCTTC. Translation: CASSLDWGNNYGYTF.